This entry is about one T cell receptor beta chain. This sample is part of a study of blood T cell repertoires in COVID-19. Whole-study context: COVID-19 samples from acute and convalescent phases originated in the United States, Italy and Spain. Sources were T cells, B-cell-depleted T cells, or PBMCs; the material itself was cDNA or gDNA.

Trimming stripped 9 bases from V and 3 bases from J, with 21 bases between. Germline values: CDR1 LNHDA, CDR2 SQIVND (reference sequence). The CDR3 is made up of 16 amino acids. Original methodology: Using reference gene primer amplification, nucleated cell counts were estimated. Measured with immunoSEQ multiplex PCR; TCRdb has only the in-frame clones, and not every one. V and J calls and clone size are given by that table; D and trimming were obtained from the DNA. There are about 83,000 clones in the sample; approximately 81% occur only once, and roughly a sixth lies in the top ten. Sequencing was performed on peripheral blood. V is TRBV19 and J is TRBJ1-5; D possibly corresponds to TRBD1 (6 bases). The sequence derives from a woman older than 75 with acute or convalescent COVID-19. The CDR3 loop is CASLETARGNNQPQHF. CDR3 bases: TGTGCCAGCCTCGAGACGGCCAGGGGTAACAATCAGCCCCAGCATTTT.